The 5 T cell receptor beta chains below all came from one sample that was sequenced in a study of human T cells and chemical hapten exposure (dated by TCRdb to the early 2020s). The library was produced with RACE. The sequencer listed for this sample is NextSeq 500. TCRdb trimmed the raw reads at Q25, called clones with MiXCR and kept productive beta chains. Entries that share a CDR3 protein sequence are merged under the most common genes and DNA. Here the sample has under 450,000 distinct CDR3 sequences; around 6% occur a single time. In total, the top ten clones hold more than 5.5% of the sample. The sample's time point label is to be understood as: patch test 2, 6 weeks after DPC sensitization. Reading the label with the study, this specimen's treatment or condition is: therapeutic diphenylcyclopropenone sensitization with weekly scalp DPC. The sample here was whole blood, taken in connection with sensitization to the hapten diphenylcyclopropenone (DPC). These receptors originate from a woman between 18 and 29 years old with alopecia areata. Some clones in this sample may be carry-over from other donors' samples.

The sample holds a few counts of this clonotype. The chain carries TRBV6-2 or TRBV6-3 and TRBJ1-2; D possibly corresponds to TRBD1 (6 bases). The CDR3 has 16 amino acids. Trimming removed 6 bases at V and 2 bases at J, with 19 bases between. Germline assignment: CDR1 MNHEY and CDR2 SVGEGT. CDR3 in DNA: TGTGCCAGCAGCGGACTCCTGACAGGCGCGAACTATGGCTACACCTTC. Translating it yields CASSGLLTGANYGYTF.

This clonotype was observed a few times. The chain recombines TRBV6-2 or TRBV6-3 with TRBJ2-5; D is unresolved. V lost 4 bases and J 5 bases, leaving 17 bases between the germline ends. The CDR3 is made up of 15 amino acids. Germline-derived CDR1 and CDR2 are MNHEY and SVGEGT. Here the CDR3 reads CASSSLLDGTETQYF. CDR3 DNA sequence: TGTGCCAGCAGTTCCCTCTTGGATGGAACGGAGACCCAGTACTTC.

V is TRBV6-5 and J is TRBJ1-6; weak D call: TRBD1 (5 bases). The V gene lost 2 bases and the J gene lost 3 bases, with 5 bases spanning the gap. Germline V gene lookup returns CDR1 MNHEY and CDR2 SVGAGI. The CDR3 has 14 amino acids. For the CDR3, the DNA is TGTGCCAGCAGTTACGGGGGCTATAATTCACCCCTCCACTTT. It codes for CASSYGGYNSPLHF.

V gene TRBV2 combines with J gene TRBJ1-1, with D possibly being TRBD1 (5 bases). CDR1 is SNHLY and CDR2 is FYNNEI in the germline V gene. V was clipped by 8 bases and J by 1 base, with 5 bases between them. The CDR3 covers 11 residues. The CDR3 coding sequence is TGTGCCAGCCAGGGGAACACTGAAGCTTTCTTT. Translated, it gives CASQGNTEAFF.

This clonotype was counted ten times or more. The rearrangement joins TRBV6-5 to TRBJ2-6, with 7 bases fitting TRBD1. V lost 5 bases, J lost 2 bases, and 3 bases stayed unmatched. Germline CDR1 MNHEY, CDR2 SVGAGI. The CDR3 runs 15 residues. The CDR3 reads CASSRGTAGANVLTF. Written as DNA, the CDR3 is TGTGCCAGCAGTCGTGGGACAGCTGGGGCCAACGTCCTGACTTTC.